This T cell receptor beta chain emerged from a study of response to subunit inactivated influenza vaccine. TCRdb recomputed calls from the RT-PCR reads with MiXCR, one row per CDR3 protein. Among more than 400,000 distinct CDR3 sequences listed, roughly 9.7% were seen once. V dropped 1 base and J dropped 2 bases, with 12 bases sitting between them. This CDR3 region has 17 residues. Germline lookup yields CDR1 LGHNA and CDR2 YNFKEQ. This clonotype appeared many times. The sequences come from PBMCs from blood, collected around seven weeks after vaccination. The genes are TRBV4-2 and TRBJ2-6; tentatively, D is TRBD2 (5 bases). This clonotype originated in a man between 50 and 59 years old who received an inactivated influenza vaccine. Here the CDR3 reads CASSQGTWGAGANVLTF. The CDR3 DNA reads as TGTGCCAGCAGCCAAGGGACCTGGGGAGCTGGGGCCAACGTCCTGACTTTC.